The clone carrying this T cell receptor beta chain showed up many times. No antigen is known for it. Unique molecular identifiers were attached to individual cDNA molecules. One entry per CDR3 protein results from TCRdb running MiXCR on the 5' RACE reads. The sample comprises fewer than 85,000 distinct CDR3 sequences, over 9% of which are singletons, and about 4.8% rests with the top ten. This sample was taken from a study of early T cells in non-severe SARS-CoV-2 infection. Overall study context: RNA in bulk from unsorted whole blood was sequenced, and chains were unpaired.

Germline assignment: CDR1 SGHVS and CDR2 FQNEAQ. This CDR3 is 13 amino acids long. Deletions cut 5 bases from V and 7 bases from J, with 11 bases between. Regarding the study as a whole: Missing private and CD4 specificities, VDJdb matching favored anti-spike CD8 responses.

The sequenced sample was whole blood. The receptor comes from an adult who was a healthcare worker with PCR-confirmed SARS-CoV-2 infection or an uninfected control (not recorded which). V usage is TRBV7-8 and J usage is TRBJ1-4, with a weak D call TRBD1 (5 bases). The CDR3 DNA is TGTGCCAGCAGCCCGCGCAGGGCTGAAAAACTGTTTTTT. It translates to CASSPRRAEKLFF. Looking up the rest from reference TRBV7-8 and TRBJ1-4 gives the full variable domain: GAGVSQSPRYKVAKRGQDVALRCDPISGHVSLFWYQQALGQGPEFLTYFQNEAQLDKSGLPSDRFFAERPEGSVSTLKIQRTQQEDSAVYLCASSPRRAEKLFFGSGTQLSVL.